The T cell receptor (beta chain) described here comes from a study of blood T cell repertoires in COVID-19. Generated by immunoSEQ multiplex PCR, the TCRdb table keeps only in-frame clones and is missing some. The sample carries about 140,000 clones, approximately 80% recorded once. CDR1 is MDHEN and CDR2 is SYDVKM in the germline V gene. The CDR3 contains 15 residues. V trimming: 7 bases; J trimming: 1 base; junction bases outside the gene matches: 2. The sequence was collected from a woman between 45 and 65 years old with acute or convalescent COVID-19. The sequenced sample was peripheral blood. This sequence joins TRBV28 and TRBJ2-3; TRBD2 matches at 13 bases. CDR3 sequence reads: CASTGLAGGTDTQYF. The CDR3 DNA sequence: TGTGCCAGCACTGGACTAGCGGGGGGCACAGATACGCAGTATTTT. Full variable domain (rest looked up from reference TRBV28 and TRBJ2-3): DVKVTQSSRYLVKRTGEKVFLECVQDMDHENMFWYRQDPGLGLRLIYFSYDVKMKEKGDIPEGYSVSREKKERFSLILESASTNQTSMYLCASTGLAGGTDTQYFGPGTRLTVL.